The text below deals with one T cell receptor (beta chain). Its specificity is unknown. With 3 bases clipped from V and 6 bases from J, the junction kept 11 bases outside the gene matches. The CDR3 runs to 16 residues. CDR1 and CDR2 from the germline V gene are SEHNR and FQNEAQ (reference sequence). This sample was included in a study of OX40 agonist ivuxolimab in advanced cancers. Study-level background: Ivuxolimab, which is an agonistic anti-OX40 (CD134) antibody, was administered to the patients.

Profiling relied on immunoSEQ multiplex PCR, and the TCRdb table lists in-frame clones only, not all of them. This table has over 80,000 clones, 80% to 90% appearing once. Points from the study as a whole: At 0.1 to 3.0 mg/kg, clonal expansion of CD4+ and CD8+ blood T cells had occurred by week 6.

Here the sequenced sample was CD4+ or CD8+ T cells sorted from blood, taken in a trial of the OX40 agonist ivuxolimab. The sequence derives from an adult with an advanced solid tumor such as melanoma, head and neck, liver or kidney cancer. The chain carries TRBV7-9 and TRBJ2-1; TRBD2 matches 7 bases. The DNA of the CDR3 is TGTGCCAGCAGCTTCTTTGCTGGCGGGAGCTCCAATGAGCAGTTCTTC. It translates to CASSFFAGGSSNEQFF. Full variable domain (missing parts from reference TRBV7-9 and TRBJ2-1): DTGVSQNPRHKITKRGQNVTFRCDPISEHNRLYWYRQTLGQGPEFLTYFQNEAQLEKSRLLSDRFSAERPKGSFSTLEIQRTEQGDSAMYLCASSFFAGGSSNEQFFGPGTRLTVL.